This is a list of T cell receptor beta chains from one sample in a study of a mutant IDH1 vaccine in newly diagnosed glioma. Sequencing used immunoSEQ multiplex PCR; TCRdb keeps in-frame clones, though not all of them. The data show 38,000 or so clones, under 90% seen once. No antigen is known for these receptors. Sequenced material: peripheral blood mononuclear cells (PBMCs), taken from a glioma patient whose treatment included an IDH1 peptide vaccine. Source of these receptors: a woman younger than 45 with glioma. Some clones in this sample may be carry-over from other donors' samples. CDR3s include the opening cysteine and the closing phenylalanine or tryptophan. The D gene is left open where the match is weak. The size entry is marked missing in some rows and otherwise reads once, few, many or a size class.

j_call: TRBJ2-3
clone_size: .
v_call: TRBV7-9
d_call: .
cdr3_aa: CASSGQLDTQYF
cdr3_nt: TGTGCCAGCAGCGGGCAACTAGATACGCAGTATTTT

j_call: TRBJ1-2
clone_size: .
v_call: TRBV6-1
d_call: .
cdr3_aa: CASSETRSGYTF
cdr3_nt: TGTGCCAGCAGTGAAACTCGGTCGGGCTACACCTTC

j_call: TRBJ2-3
clone_size: .
v_call: TRBV29-1
d_call: .
cdr3_aa: CSVELFTGDTQYF
cdr3_nt: TGCAGCGTTGAATTATTCACAGGGGATACGCAGTATTTT

j_call: TRBJ1-1
clone_size: few
v_call: TRBV4-1
d_call: .
cdr3_aa: CASSPDGDPNTEAFF
cdr3_nt: TGCGCCAGCAGCCCAGACGGGGACCCGAACACTGAAGCTTTCTTT

j_call: TRBJ2-7
clone_size: .
v_call: TRBV7-7
d_call: .
cdr3_aa: CASSSGPGYEQYF
cdr3_nt: TGTGCTAGCAGCTCGGGTCCGGGGTACGAGCAGTACTTC

j_call: TRBJ2-3
clone_size: .
v_call: TRBV4-1
d_call: .
cdr3_aa: CASSQDRQYTDTQYF
cdr3_nt: TGCGCCAGCAGCCAAGATCGGCAGTACACAGATACGCAGTATTTT

j_call: TRBJ1-1
clone_size: .
v_call: TRBV19
d_call: TRBD1
cdr3_aa: CASSPRTGNTEAFF
cdr3_nt: TGTGCCAGTAGTCCCCGGACAGGGAACACTGAAGCTTTCTTT

j_call: TRBJ2-3
clone_size: .
v_call: TRBV5-4
d_call: TRBD2
cdr3_aa: CASSASGTSTDTQYF
cdr3_nt: TGTGCCAGCAGCGCTAGCGGGACTAGCACAGATACGCAGTATTTT

j_call: TRBJ2-5
clone_size: .
v_call: TRBV7-6
d_call: TRBD1
cdr3_aa: CASSVDRDQETQYF
cdr3_nt: TGTGCCAGCAGCGTCGACAGGGACCAAGAGACCCAGTACTTC

j_call: TRBJ1-1
clone_size: .
v_call: TRBV14
d_call: .
cdr3_aa: CASSQDPRGLDTEAFF
cdr3_nt: TGTGCCAGCAGCCAAGACCCTCGGGGGTTGGACACTGAAGCTTTCTTT

j_call: TRBJ2-1
clone_size: .
v_call: TRBV14
d_call: TRBD2
cdr3_aa: CASSLTSGRALDEQFF
cdr3_nt: TGTGCCAGCAGCCTCACTAGCGGGAGGGCCTTGGATGAGCAGTTCTTC

j_call: TRBJ1-1
clone_size: .
v_call: TRBV2
d_call: .
cdr3_aa: CASLDVDPNTEAFF
cdr3_nt: TGTGCCAGCCTGGACGTGGATCCCAACACTGAAGCTTTCTTT

j_call: TRBJ1-5
clone_size: .
v_call: TRBV2
d_call: .
cdr3_aa: CASSVVDRNQPQHF
cdr3_nt: TGTGCCAGCAGTGTTGTCGACCGCAATCAGCCCCAGCATTTT

j_call: TRBJ1-1
clone_size: few
v_call: TRBV10-3
d_call: .
cdr3_aa: CAGGGTNTEAFF
cdr3_nt: TGTGCCGGGGGGGGGACCAACACTGAAGCTTTCTTT

j_call: TRBJ2-7
clone_size: .
v_call: TRBV7-2
d_call: .
cdr3_aa: CASSLDRQKGRWYGEQYF
cdr3_nt: TGTGCCAGCAGCTTAGACCGCCAGAAGGGGAGGTGGTATGGTGAGCAGTACTTC

j_call: TRBJ1-1
clone_size: .
v_call: TRBV6-5
d_call: TRBD1
cdr3_aa: CASSSRGGVTEAFF
cdr3_nt: TGTGCCAGCAGTTCCAGGGGGGGGGTTACTGAAGCTTTCTTT

j_call: TRBJ2-1
clone_size: .
v_call: TRBV14
d_call: .
cdr3_aa: CASSQGLEQFF
cdr3_nt: TGTGCCAGCAGCCAAGGCCTAGAGCAGTTCTTC

j_call: TRBJ2-1
clone_size: .
v_call: TRBV2
d_call: TRBD2
cdr3_aa: CASRKTSGTPGGFF
cdr3_nt: TGTGCCAGCAGGAAGACTAGCGGGACGCCCGGAGGGTTCTTC

j_call: TRBJ1-2
clone_size: .
v_call: TRBV2
d_call: .
cdr3_aa: CASRKSSVSNYGYTF
cdr3_nt: TGTGCCAGCAGAAAATCAAGCGTATCAAACTATGGCTACACCTTC

j_call: TRBJ2-1
clone_size: .
v_call: TRBV11-1
d_call: TRBD2
cdr3_aa: CASANGGTYNEQFF
cdr3_nt: TGTGCCAGCGCTAACGGGGGGACTTACAATGAGCAGTTCTTC

j_call: TRBJ1-5
clone_size: .
v_call: TRBV2
d_call: .
cdr3_aa: CASRFRGGGNQPQHF
cdr3_nt: TGTGCCAGCAGGTTCAGGGGAGGGGGCAATCAGCCCCAGCATTTT

j_call: TRBJ2-7
clone_size: .
v_call: TRBV7-9
d_call: .
cdr3_aa: CASSSEGRQYF
cdr3_nt: TGTGCCAGCAGCTCCGAGGGTAGGCAGTACTTC

j_call: TRBJ1-2
clone_size: .
v_call: TRBV19
d_call: .
cdr3_aa: CAVALGSYGYTF
cdr3_nt: TGTGCCGTGGCCCTGGGGAGCTATGGCTACACCTTC

j_call: TRBJ1-1
clone_size: .
v_call: TRBV29-1
d_call: TRBD1
cdr3_aa: CSVRQTGGGFAEAFF
cdr3_nt: TGCAGCGTTAGGCAGACAGGGGGCGGTTTCGCTGAAGCTTTCTTT

j_call: TRBJ1-1
clone_size: .
v_call: TRBV11-3
d_call: .
cdr3_aa: CASSNTRSGARVNTEAFF
cdr3_nt: TGTGCCAGCAGCAACACCCGAAGCGGGGCGAGAGTGAACACTGAAGCTTTCTTT

j_call: TRBJ1-4
clone_size: .
v_call: TRBV27
d_call: .
cdr3_aa: CASSLLPPGGEGMEKLFF
cdr3_nt: TGTGCCAGCAGTTTACTACCCCCGGGGGGGGAGGGTATGGAAAAACTGTTTTTT

j_call: TRBJ2-7
clone_size: .
v_call: TRBV5-4
d_call: .
cdr3_aa: CASSLYVGASYEQYF
cdr3_nt: TGTGCCAGCAGCTTGTATGTGGGGGCGTCCTACGAGCAGTACTTC

j_call: TRBJ1-1
clone_size: .
v_call: TRBV13
d_call: .
cdr3_aa: CASSLERGATEAFF
cdr3_nt: TGTGCCAGCAGCTTAGAAAGGGGGGCCACTGAAGCTTTCTTT

j_call: TRBJ2-1
clone_size: .
v_call: TRBV29-1
d_call: TRBD2
cdr3_aa: CSALAGGFDNEQFF
cdr3_nt: TGCAGCGCATTAGCGGGAGGATTCGACAATGAGCAGTTCTTC

j_call: TRBJ1-1
clone_size: .
v_call: TRBV6-5
d_call: .
cdr3_aa: CASTSTAEAFF
cdr3_nt: TGTGCCAGCACCTCCACCGCTGAAGCTTTCTTT

j_call: TRBJ2-7
clone_size: .
v_call: TRBV9
d_call: .
cdr3_aa: CASSSGQGRAYEQYF
cdr3_nt: TGTGCCAGCAGCTCGGGCCAGGGCAGGGCCTACGAGCAGTACTTC

j_call: TRBJ1-1
clone_size: .
v_call: TRBV19
d_call: TRBD1
cdr3_aa: CASSMGTGYTEAFF
cdr3_nt: TGTGCCAGTAGTATGGGGACAGGGTATACTGAAGCTTTCTTT

j_call: TRBJ1-1
clone_size: few
v_call: TRBV9
d_call: TRBD1
cdr3_aa: CASSPGQGVTEAFF
cdr3_nt: TGTGCCAGCAGCCCTGGACAGGGGGTCACTGAAGCTTTCTTT

j_call: TRBJ1-2
clone_size: once
v_call: TRBV27
d_call: .
cdr3_aa: CASSRVGDDYGYTF
cdr3_nt: TGTGCCAGCAGCCGAGTGGGGGACGACTATGGCTACACCTTC

j_call: TRBJ1-1
clone_size: .
v_call: TRBV5-4
d_call: .
cdr3_aa: CASREGVKGGTEAFF
cdr3_nt: TGTGCCAGCAGGGAGGGGGTCAAAGGGGGCACTGAAGCTTTCTTT

j_call: TRBJ2-1
clone_size: .
v_call: TRBV27
d_call: TRBD2
cdr3_aa: CASSSRAGLAGVGSYNEQFF
cdr3_nt: TGTGCCAGCAGTAGTAGGGCGGGACTAGCGGGAGTGGGCTCCTACAATGAGCAGTTCTTC

j_call: TRBJ1-1
clone_size: few
v_call: TRBV9
d_call: TRBD1
cdr3_aa: CASSDRAGTGAVAFF
cdr3_nt: TGTGCCAGCAGCGACCGAGCGGGAACAGGGGCCGTGGCTTTCTTT